The clone carrying this TCR beta chain was observed once. Its antigen is unknown. The data stem from a study of T cell repertoires in cytomegalovirus infection. In the study overall: CMV infection plus the matching HLA type was flagged by public TCR beta signatures. Points from the study as a whole: Clonotype analysis showed dominance of the ex vivo response by HLA-C-restricted CMV-specific TCR beta clonotypes.

V was trimmed by 3 bases and J by 4 bases, leaving 7 bases between them. Germline V gene lookup returns CDR1 LNHDA and CDR2 SQIVND (reference sequence). CDR3 size: 13 residues. TCRdb re-derived calls from the reads in MiXCR, one entry per CDR3 protein. Among roughly 720,000 distinct CDR3 sequences listed, approximately 40% were seen once. This clonotype was obtained from a human donor in good health (CMV status not recorded). Some clones in this sample may be carry-over from other donors' samples. Input material: PBMCs. The chain combines TRBV19 with TRBJ1-5, with unresolved D. CDR3 in amino acids: CASSIGPNQPQHF. The CDR3 nucleotides read TGTGCCAGTAGTATCGGGCCGAATCAGCCCCAGCATTTT.